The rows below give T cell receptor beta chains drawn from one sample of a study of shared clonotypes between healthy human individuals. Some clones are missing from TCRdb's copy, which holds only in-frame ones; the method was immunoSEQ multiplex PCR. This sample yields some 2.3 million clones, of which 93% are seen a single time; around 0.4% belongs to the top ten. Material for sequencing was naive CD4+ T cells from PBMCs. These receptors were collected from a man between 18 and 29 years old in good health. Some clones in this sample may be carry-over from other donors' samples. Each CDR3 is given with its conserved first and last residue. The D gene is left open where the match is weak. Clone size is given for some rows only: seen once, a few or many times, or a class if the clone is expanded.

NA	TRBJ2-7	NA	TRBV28	TGTGCCAGCAGACAAGACAGTTTAGGTTCCTACGAGCAGTACTTC	CASRQDSLGSYEQYF
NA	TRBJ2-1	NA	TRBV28	TGTGCCAGCTTCCTCGCAGGTTCCCATGAGCAGTTCTTC	CASFLAGSHEQFF
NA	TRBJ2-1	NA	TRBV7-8	TGTGCCAGCAGCTATATGGGGGGCTCCTACAATGAGCAGTTCTTC	CASSYMGGSYNEQFF
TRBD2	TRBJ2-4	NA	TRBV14	TGTGCCAGCAGCCAGAATTACCGACTAGCGGGAGCTACCTCAAACATTCAGTACTTC	CASSQNYRLAGATSNIQYF
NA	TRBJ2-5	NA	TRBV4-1	TGCGCCAGCAGCCAAGGCAGCAGGGGACAAGAGACCCAGTACTTC	CASSQGSRGQETQYF
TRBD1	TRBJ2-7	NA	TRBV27	TGTGCCAGCAGTAGGGACAGCTCCTACGAGCAGTACTTC	CASSRDSSYEQYF
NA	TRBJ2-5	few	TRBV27	TGTGCCAGCAGTTTTCGAGAGACCCAGTACTTC	CASSFRETQYF
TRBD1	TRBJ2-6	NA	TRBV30	TGTGCCTGGGCTAACAGGGGATCTGGGGCCAACGTCCTGACTTTC	CAWANRGSGANVLTF
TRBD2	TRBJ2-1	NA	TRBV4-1	TGCGCCAGCAGCCCAGGGACTAGCGGGACGGGCAATGAGCAGTTCTTC	CASSPGTSGTGNEQFF
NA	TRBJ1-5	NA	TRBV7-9	TGTGCCAGCAGATTCAATCAGCCCCAGCATTTT	CASRFNQPQHF
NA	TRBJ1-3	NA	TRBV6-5	TGTGCCAGTTTGGGGTCCGGGGGCTCTGGAAACACCATATATTTT	CASLGSGGSGNTIYF
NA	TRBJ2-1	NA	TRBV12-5	TGTGCTAGTGCCGAAAGGTCGGATGAGCAGTTCTTC	CASAERSDEQFF
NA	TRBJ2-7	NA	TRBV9	TGTGCCAGCAGCGTTACCGGCGGGGGCGCCTACGAGCAGTACTTC	CASSVTGGGAYEQYF
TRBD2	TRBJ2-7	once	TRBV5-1	TGCGCCAGCAGCTTTGTCACTAGCGGTTCCTACGAGCAGTACTTC	CASSFVTSGSYEQYF
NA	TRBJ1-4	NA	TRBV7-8	TGTGCCAGCAGCTTAGTGCGCCAAAATCTTGAAAAACTGTTTTTT	CASSLVRQNLEKLFF